These 9 T cell receptor beta chains share one sample of origin, sequenced in a study of T cell responses to AZD1222 COVID-19 vaccine. Some clones are missing from TCRdb's copy, which holds only in-frame ones; the method was immunoSEQ multiplex PCR. Among about 96,000 clones listed, roughly nine tenths were seen once. The source was peripheral blood, collected on day 0 of AZD1222 vaccination. These receptors originate from an adult in good health.

The chain couples TRBV7-8 to TRBJ1-4; D perhaps matches TRBD1 (5 bases). Trimming removed 1 base from V and 7 bases from J, with 10 bases in between. CDR3 length: 14 amino acids. Per germline, CDR1 SGHVS and CDR2 FQNEAQ. CDR3 nucleotide sequence: TGTGCCAGCAGCTTAGGTCAGGGAGGTGAAAAACTGTTTTTT. It encodes CASSLGQGGEKLFF. Variable domain in full (rest from reference TRBV7-8 and TRBJ1-4): GAGVSQSPRYKVAKRGQDVALRCDPISGHVSLFWYQQALGQGPEFLTYFQNEAQLDKSGLPSDRFFAERPEGSVSTLKIQRTQQEDSAVYLCASSLGQGGEKLFFGSGTQLSVL.

V is TRBV14 and J is TRBJ2-3; perhaps TRBD1 as D (6 bases). The CDR3 has 14 amino acids. From germline, CDR1 is SGHDN and CDR2 FVKESK. Between the trimmed V and J ends, which lost 5 bases and 0 bases, there was a span of 9 bases. CDR3 loop: CASSVRGSTDTQYF. In DNA, the CDR3 is TGTGCCAGCAGCGTCAGGGGTAGCACAGATACGCAGTATTTT.

The V and J genes are TRBV6-2 or TRBV6-3 and TRBJ1-3; D ambiguous. The CDR3 is 13 amino acids. Germline CDR1 is MNHEY and CDR2 is SVGEGT. V was trimmed by 2 bases and J by 4 bases, leaving 6 bases between them. The CDR3 here is CASSYNPGNTIYF. The DNA for the CDR3 is TGTGCCAGCAGTTACAATCCCGGAAACACCATATATTTT.

This clone is a singleton in its sample. This chain connects TRBV28 to TRBJ1-2; D gene unclear. V gave up 8 bases and J gave up 4 bases, with 17 bases separating them. Germline V gene lookup returns CDR1 MDHEN and CDR2 SYDVKM. This CDR3 spans 14 amino acids. CDR3: CASWVGLVFYGYTF. The CDR3 DNA sequence: TGTGCCAGCTGGGTGGGGTTGGTCTTCTATGGCTACACCTTC.

The chain joins TRBV27 to TRBJ1-3, with a possible D match to TRBD1 (5 bases). The CDR3 sequence is 15 residues long. CDR1 and CDR2 from the germline V gene are MNHEY and SMNVEV (reference sequence). V was clipped by 6 bases and J by 0 bases, with 12 bases between them. CDR3 nucleotide sequence: TGTGCCAGCAGCTGGGACCATCGCTCTGGAAACACCATATATTTT. Amino acid sequence: CASSWDHRSGNTIYF.

This sequence joins TRBV7-2 and TRBJ1-6, with 8 nucleotides matching TRBD1. Germline CDR1 is SGHTA and CDR2 is FQGNSA. This CDR3 comprises 16 residues. Trimming removed 2 bases from V and 9 bases from J; junction bases left unmatched: 9. The CDR3 region has the DNA TGTGCCAGCAGCTTACACGGTTCAGGGGGCCCTTCACCCCTCCACTTT. Protein sequence: CASSLHGSGGPSPLHF. The whole variable domain, remainder taken from reference TRBV7-2 and TRBJ1-6, is GAGVSQSPSNKVTEKGKDVELRCDPISGHTALYWYRQSLGQGLEFLIYFQGNSAPDKSGLPSDRFSAERTGGSVSTLTIQRTQQEDSAVYLCASSLHGSGGPSPLHFGNGTRLTVT.

This chain uses TRBV5-1 with TRBJ1-1; a possible D gene is TRBD1 (6 bases). V lost 4 bases and J 2 bases, leaving 9 bases between the germline ends. This CDR3 is built from 13 residues. Germline loops: CDR1 SGHRS, CDR2 YFSETQ. The CDR3 DNA reads as TGCGCCAGCAGCCAACAGGGAAACACTGAAGCTTTCTTT. The encoded protein is CASSQQGNTEAFF.

The chain couples TRBV30 to TRBJ1-2; no clear D. CDR1 and CDR2 from the germline V gene are GTSNPN and SVGIG (reference sequence). This CDR3 region has 15 residues. The ends were cut back, 0 bases at V and 2 bases at J, with 13 bases in the middle. CDR3: CAWSVGFNTNYGYTF. CDR3 bases: TGTGCCTGGAGTGTAGGGTTCAACACGAACTATGGCTACACCTTC. Looking up the rest from reference TRBV30 and TRBJ1-2 gives the full variable domain: SQTIHQWPATLVQPVGSPLSLECTVEGTSNPNLYWYRQAAGRGLQLLFYSVGIGQISSEVPQNLSASRPQDRQFILSSKKLLLSDSGFYLCAWSVGFNTNYGYTFGSGTRLTVV.

This chain connects TRBV2 to TRBJ2-1; 7 nucleotides align to TRBD1. Trimming removed 6 bases from V and 4 bases from J; junction bases left unmatched: 9. The CDR3 totals 15 residues. CDR1 and CDR2 (germline): SNHLY, FYNNEI. The CDR3 bases are TGTGCCAGCAGCCCAGACAGGGCAAGTTACAATGAGCAGTTCTTC. Its translation is CASSPDRASYNEQFF.